This record covers a single T cell receptor (beta chain). This sample was included in a study of blood T cell repertoires in COVID-19. Whole-study context: Researchers got acute and convalescent COVID-19 samples from the United States, Italy and Spain.

TCRdb keeps only in-frame clones here, not all; method: immunoSEQ multiplex PCR. The sample records about 210,000 clones, approximately 82% being singletons. This CDR3 has 14 residues. Germline CDR1 is GTSNPN and CDR2 is SVGIG (reference sequence). Trimming took off 2 bases at V and 10 bases at J, with 15 bases between the two ends. The sequenced sample was peripheral blood. The source is a man in his forties who had recovered from COVID-19. The chain carries TRBV30 and TRBJ1-6; D possibly corresponds to TRBD1 (6 bases). The CDR3: CAWSPTGRGSPLHF. DNA for the CDR3: TGTGCCTGGAGTCCAACAGGGCGTGGATCACCCCTCCACTTT.